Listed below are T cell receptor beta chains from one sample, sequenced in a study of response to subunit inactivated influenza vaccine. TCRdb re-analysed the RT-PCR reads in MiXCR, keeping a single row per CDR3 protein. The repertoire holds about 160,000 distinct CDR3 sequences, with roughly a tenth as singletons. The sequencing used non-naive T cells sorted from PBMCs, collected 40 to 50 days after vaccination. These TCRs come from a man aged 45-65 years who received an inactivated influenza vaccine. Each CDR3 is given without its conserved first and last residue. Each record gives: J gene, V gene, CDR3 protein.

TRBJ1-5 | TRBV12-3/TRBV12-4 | ASSLGGAGRQPQH
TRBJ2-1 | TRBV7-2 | ASSLLGEQF
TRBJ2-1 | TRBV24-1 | ATSDTDTYNEQF
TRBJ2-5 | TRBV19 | ASAPGSLQETQY
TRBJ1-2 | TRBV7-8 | ASSLEVLTRGYT
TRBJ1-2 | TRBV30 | AWRLTGGNYGYT
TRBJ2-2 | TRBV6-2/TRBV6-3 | ASSYQETAASGELF
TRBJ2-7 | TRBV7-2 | ASSLGLAGGLNEQY
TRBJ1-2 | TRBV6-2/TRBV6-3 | ASSSDNYGYT
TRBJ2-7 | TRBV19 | ASSMGWGVPDYEQY
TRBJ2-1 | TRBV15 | ATSRGRAGSYNEQF
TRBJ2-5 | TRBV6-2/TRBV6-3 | ASSYSMEGTQY
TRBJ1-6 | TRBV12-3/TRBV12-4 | ASSLRGDNSPLH
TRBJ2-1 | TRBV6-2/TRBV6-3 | ASREAGGQYNEQF
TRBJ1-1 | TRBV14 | ASSQFGNTEAF
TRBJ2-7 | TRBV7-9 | ASGRRREGRYEQY
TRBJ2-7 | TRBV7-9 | ASSFRENRPSSYEQY
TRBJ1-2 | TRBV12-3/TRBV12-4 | ASSTQTGVNYGYT
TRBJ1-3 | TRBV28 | ASSRGGNYGNTIY
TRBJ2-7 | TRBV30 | AWRKTYEQY
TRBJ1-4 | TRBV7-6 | ASSLAPSNEKLF
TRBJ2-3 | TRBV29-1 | SVARGQASTDTQY
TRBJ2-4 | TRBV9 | ASSVDRGPLNIQY
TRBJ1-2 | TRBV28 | ASSPPGRGYT
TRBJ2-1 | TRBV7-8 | ASNQEGHEQF
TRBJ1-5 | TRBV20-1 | SAGQGAAQPQH
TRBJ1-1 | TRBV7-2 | ASSLGVLNTEAF
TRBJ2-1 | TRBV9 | ASSVGQSEQF
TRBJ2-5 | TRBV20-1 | SARVAGVQETQY
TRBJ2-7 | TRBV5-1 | ASSLQGGESYEQY
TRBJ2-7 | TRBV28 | ASSGPSTYEQY
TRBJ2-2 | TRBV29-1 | SARYGQGGTGELF
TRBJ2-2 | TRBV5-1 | ASTPLGSNTGELF
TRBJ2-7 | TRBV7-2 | ASRGRVHEQY
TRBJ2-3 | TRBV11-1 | ASSPSRGEGLFGTDTQY
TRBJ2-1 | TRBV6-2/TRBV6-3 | ASILYGEQF
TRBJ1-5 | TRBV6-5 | ASSYGGNQPQH
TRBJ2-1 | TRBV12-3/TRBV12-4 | ASSPGGVTYYNEQF
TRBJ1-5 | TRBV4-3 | ASSQDHGQPQH
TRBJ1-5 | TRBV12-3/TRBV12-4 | ASSLTGAQPQH
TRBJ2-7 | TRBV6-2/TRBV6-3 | ASSYGPPSAGVQY
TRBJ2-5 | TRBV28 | ASSFPGTFRQGAETQY
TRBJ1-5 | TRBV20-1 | SASGTGLNQPQH
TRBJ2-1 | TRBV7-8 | ASSSPGQFYNEQF
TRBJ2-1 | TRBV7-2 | ASSFNRLNEQF
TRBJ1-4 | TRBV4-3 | ASSDSRGEKLF
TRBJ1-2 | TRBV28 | ASSKLGGGYT
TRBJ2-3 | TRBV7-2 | ASSLGVLTDTQY
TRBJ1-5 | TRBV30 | AWSVTGRLDQPQH
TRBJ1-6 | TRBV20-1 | SARMGNSPLH
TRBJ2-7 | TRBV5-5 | ASSKELYEQY
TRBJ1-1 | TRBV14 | ASSQVGQVEAEAF
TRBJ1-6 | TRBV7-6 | ASSLGVNSPLH
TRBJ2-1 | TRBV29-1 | SVARPGLAGHNEQF
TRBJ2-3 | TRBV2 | ASSEVQGGTDTQY